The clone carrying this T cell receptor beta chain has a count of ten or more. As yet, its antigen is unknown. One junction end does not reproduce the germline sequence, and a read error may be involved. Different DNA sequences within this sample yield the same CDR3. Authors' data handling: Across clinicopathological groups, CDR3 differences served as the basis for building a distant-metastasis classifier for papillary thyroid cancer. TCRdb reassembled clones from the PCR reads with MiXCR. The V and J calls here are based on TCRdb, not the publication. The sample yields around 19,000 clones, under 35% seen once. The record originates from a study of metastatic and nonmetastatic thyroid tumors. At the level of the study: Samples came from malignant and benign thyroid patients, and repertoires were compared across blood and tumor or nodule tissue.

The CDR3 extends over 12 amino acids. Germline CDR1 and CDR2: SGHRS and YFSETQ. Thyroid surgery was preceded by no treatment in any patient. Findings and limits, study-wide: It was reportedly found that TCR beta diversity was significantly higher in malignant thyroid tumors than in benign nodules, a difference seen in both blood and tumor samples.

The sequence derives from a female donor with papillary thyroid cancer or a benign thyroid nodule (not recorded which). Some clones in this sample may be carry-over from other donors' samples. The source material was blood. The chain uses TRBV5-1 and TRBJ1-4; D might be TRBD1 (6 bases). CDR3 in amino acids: CASSIQGEELFF. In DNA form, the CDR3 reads TGCGCCAGCAGCATACAGGGTGAAGAACTGTTTTTT. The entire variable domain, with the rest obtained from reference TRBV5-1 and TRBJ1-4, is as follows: KAGVTQTPRYLIKTRGQQVTLSCSPISGHRSVSWYQQTPGQGLQFLFEYFSETQRNKGNFPGRFSGRQFSNSRSEMNVSTLELGDSALYLCASSIQGEELFFGSGTQLSVL.